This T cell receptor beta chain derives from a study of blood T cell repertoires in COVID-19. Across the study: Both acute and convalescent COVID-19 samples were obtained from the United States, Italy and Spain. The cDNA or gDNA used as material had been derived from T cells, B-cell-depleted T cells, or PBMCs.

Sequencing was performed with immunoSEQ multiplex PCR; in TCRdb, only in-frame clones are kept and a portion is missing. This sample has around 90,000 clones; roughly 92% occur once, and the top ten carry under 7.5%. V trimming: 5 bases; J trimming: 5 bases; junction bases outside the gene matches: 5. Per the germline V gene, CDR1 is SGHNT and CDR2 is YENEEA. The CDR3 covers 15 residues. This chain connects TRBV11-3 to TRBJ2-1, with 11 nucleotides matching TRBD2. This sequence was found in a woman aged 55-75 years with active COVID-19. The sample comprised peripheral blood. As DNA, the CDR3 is TGTGCCAGCAGCCGAACTAGCGGGAGCCACAATGAGCAGTTCTTC. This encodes CASSRTSGSHNEQFF.